This T cell receptor (beta chain) is drawn from a study of cytomegalovirus exposure and HLA in healthy donors. Study background: HLA-typed donors were the source of tens of millions of unique TCRs held in an early data release.

Study conclusions and caveats: Earlier analysis yielded a pattern in which most TCR beta V segments were productive about 90% or about 30% of the time. Later analysis identified a missense DCLRE1C variant that was linked to TCR beta V- and J-gene trimming.

Donors consisted of healthy bone marrow donors. A note on this clone: Its antigen is unknown.

Vbeta (60) and Jbeta (13) primers were used in the PCR. Here immunoSEQ multiplex PCR was the method, and the copy in TCRdb shows in-frame clones only, minus some. The sample includes around 180,000 clones, roughly 85% of them seen just once. The CDR3 is made up of 12 amino acids. Trimming took off 5 bases at V and 3 bases at J, with 7 bases between the two ends. The V gene's germline CDR1 is SEHNR and CDR2 FQNEAQ (reference sequence). The sequenced sample was PBMCs. The rearrangement uses TRBV7-9 and TRBJ1-2; D is ambiguous. This clonotype was sampled from a boy aged 2-15 years in good health and CMV-seronegative. The CDR3 here is CASSRSDYGYTF. As DNA, the CDR3 is TGTGCCAGCAGCCGGTCGGACTATGGCTACACCTTC.